These T cell receptor beta chains were read from a single sample in a study of tumor-infiltrating lymphocytes in primary liver carcinoma. TCRdb re-analysed the multiplex PCR reads in MiXCR, keeping a single row per CDR3 protein. The sample contains tens of thousands of distinct CDR3 sequences, around 77% of which appear only once. Sequencing used liver tumor tissue from sampling region 5. The receptors derive from a man aged 35 to 55 with primary liver carcinoma and hepatitis B virus infection. The CDR3 runs from the conserved cysteine through the conserved F or W. The D gene is left open where the match is weak. The size entry is marked missing in some rows and otherwise reads once, few, many or a size class.

V,J,D,size,DNA,CDR3
TRBV29-1,TRBJ1-1,NA,NA,TGCAGCGGGGGACGGGAAGGCTATCAGAACACTGAAGCATTCTTT,CSGGREGYQNTEAFF
TRBV5-8,TRBJ2-7,TRBD2,NA,TGTAGCAGCAGCTTGGGGGGCCTAGCGGGAGGCGCCTCCTACGAGCAGTACTTC,CSSSLGGLAGGASYEQYF
TRBV14,TRBJ2-1,TRBD2,NA,TGTGCCAGCTGCGCCGTAGCGGGATGGGTAAACAATGAACAGTTCTTC,CASCAVAGWVNNEQFF
TRBV5-1,TRBJ2-1,TRBD2,NA,TGCGCCAGCAGCCACGAAGGAAGCGGGATTCCTGTTAATGAGCAGTTCTTC,CASSHEGSGIPVNEQFF
TRBV6-1,TRBJ2-4,NA,NA,TGTGCCAGCAGTGAACTAGGGCGGACCAAAGACATTCAGTACTTC,CASSELGRTKDIQYF
TRBV6-2/TRBV6-3,TRBJ2-3,TRBD2,NA,TGTGCCAGCAGCAGCCGACTAGCAGGAGGTTCAGGTACGCAGTATTTT,CASSSRLAGGSGTQYF
TRBV10-3,TRBJ2-1,TRBD2,NA,TGCGCCACCCTAGCGGGAGGAACAAGTGGGCAGTTCTTC,CATLAGGTSGQFF
TRBV11-3,TRBJ2-3,NA,NA,TGTGCCAGCAGCTCGGACACAGATACGCAGTATTTT,CASSSDTDTQYF
TRBV6-1,TRBJ2-7,NA,NA,TGTGCCTGCAGTGTTCAGCGGAGATCCTACGAGCAGTACTTC,CACSVQRRSYEQYF
TRBV2,TRBJ1-1,NA,NA,TGTGCCAGCAGTACCGGTGCAAACCCTGAAGCTTTCTTT,CASSTGANPEAFF
TRBV29-1,TRBJ2-3,NA,NA,TGCAGCGTTCGAACCATCTTTAGGTGGGAGGAAACAGATACGCAGTATTTT,CSVRTIFRWEETDTQYF
TRBV20-1,TRBJ1-6,NA,NA,TGCAGTGCTAGAGATCCTCCATATTTACCCCTCCACTTT,CSARDPPYLPLHF
TRBV6-5,TRBJ1-6,TRBD1,medium-sized,TGTGCCAGCAGTTACACACAGGGGCTGGAGTCACCCCTCCACTTT,CASSYTQGLESPLHF
TRBV6-5,TRBJ2-1,NA,NA,TGTACCAACAGTACCGGACAGGGAGGGAATGAGCAGTTCTTC,CTNSTGQGGNEQFF
TRBV5-1,TRBJ2-5,TRBD2,NA,TGCACCAGCACCTTAAGCGGGAGCGCGGAAGAGACCCAGTACTTC,CTSTLSGSAEETQYF
TRBV11-3,TRBJ1-5,NA,NA,TGTGTCAGCAGCTTAGATCTCGGAGTGGCTCAGCCCCAGCATTTT,CVSSLDLGVAQPQHF
TRBV7-9,TRBJ1-3,NA,few,TGTGCCAGCAGCGGACGTACTGGAAACGCCATATATTTT,CASSGRTGNAIYF
TRBV12-3/TRBV12-4,TRBJ1-1,NA,NA,TGTGCCAGCACTTTTGAAGTGAACGCTGAAGCTTTCTTT,CASTFEVNAEAFF
TRBV5-1,TRBJ2-2,NA,NA,TGCGCCGGCAACTTGGCGGGCAGGGCCCTTGACGGGGAGCTGTTTTTT,CAGNLAGRALDGELFF
TRBV7-9,TRBJ2-1,NA,NA,TGTGCCAGCAGCTCAGGAGGACGGGACAATGGGCAGTTCTTC,CASSSGGRDNGQFF
TRBV5-6,TRBJ1-2,NA,NA,TGTGTCAGCAGCTCCGGGAAATCTGTCTACACCTTC,CVSSSGKSVYTF
TRBV11-2,TRBJ2-1,TRBD2,NA,TGTGCCAGCAGTACTAGCGGGTTCTACAATGGGCGTTTCTTC,CASSTSGFYNGRFF
TRBV7-9,TRBJ2-1,NA,many,TGTGCCAGCAGCTTAGAGGATTGGGAATGGCAGTTCTTC,CASSLEDWEWQFF